These 30 T cell receptor beta chains came from one sample sequenced in a study of shared clonotypes between healthy human individuals. The protocol was immunoSEQ multiplex PCR, while the TCRdb copy is restricted to in-frame clones and leaves out a portion. This sample has 1.4 million or so clones, with around 98.5% found just once. The sample comprised naive CD4+ T cells sorted from blood. Stated subset: CD45RA+ positively selected. The receptor set was obtained from a man aged 30 to 39 in good health.

The chain links TRBV9 to TRBJ2-5; 7 nucleotides line up with TRBD2. CDR1 SGDLS and CDR2 YYNGEE come from the germline V gene. V lost 3 bases, J lost 5 bases, and 13 bases stayed unmatched. This CDR3 contains 16 residues. CDR3 sequence (DNA): TGTGCCAGCAGCGCTATGAGGGAGGGGCCGTGGGAGACCCAGTACTTC. Protein: CASSAMREGPWETQYF.

This chain links TRBV5-1 with TRBJ1-1; TRBD1 aligns across 10 bases. Per the germline V gene, CDR1 is SGHRS and CDR2 is YFSETQ. This CDR3 spans 14 amino acids. J was trimmed by 8 bases and V by 4 bases; bases with no gene match: 8. This chain's CDR3 is CASSPFGTGAEAFF. The CDR3 DNA is TGCGCCAGCAGCCCCTTCGGGACAGGGGCCGAAGCTTTCTTT.

This sequence joins TRBV7-9 and TRBJ2-3, with 9 bases identical to TRBD1. The CDR3 covers 16 residues. J was trimmed by 3 bases and V by 3 bases; bases with no gene match: 7. Germline V CDR1 and CDR2: SEHNR, FQNEAQ (reference sequence). CDR3 sequence: CASSFQQGARTDTQYF. The CDR3 nucleotides are TGTGCCAGCAGCTTTCAACAGGGGGCTCGGACAGATACGCAGTATTTT.

DNA for the CDR3: TGTGCCAGCAGCTTACGCTTGAGAAGGAACACTGAAGCTTTCTTT. Protein sequence: CASSLRLRRNTEAFF. The chain links TRBV11-2 to TRBJ1-1; D is unclear. The V and J ends lost 2 bases and 1 base respectively, with 11 bases between them. Germline V lookup: CDR1 SGHAT, CDR2 FQNNGV. The CDR3 runs to 15 residues. Variable domain in full (rest from reference TRBV11-2 and TRBJ1-1): EAGVAQSPRYKIIEKRQSVAFWCNPISGHATLYWYQQILGQGPKLLIQFQNNGVVDDSQLPKDRFSAERLKGVDSTLKIQPAKLEDSAVYLCASSLRLRRNTEAFFGQGTRLTVV.

In the case of this clone: One junction end disagrees with the germline gene, perhaps due to a read error. This CDR3 is also generated by other DNA sequences in the sample. This chain uses TRBV20-1 with TRBJ1-2, with D possibly matching TRBD1 (6 bases). From germline, CDR1 is DFQATT and CDR2 SNEGSKA (reference sequence). This CDR3 contains 11 residues. The CDR3 nucleotides read TGCAGTGCCAGAGGGGGGTTCGGCTACACCTTC. Protein product: CSARGGFGYTF.

The rearrangement joins TRBV30 to TRBJ2-5, with unresolved D. The V and J ends lost 3 bases and 5 bases respectively, with 16 bases between them. The CDR3 is made up of 14 amino acids. The germline V gene has CDR1 GTSNPN and CDR2 SVGIG (reference sequence). The chain's CDR3 is CAWSLRRPWETQYF. The CDR3 DNA reads TGTGCCTGGAGCCTCAGGCGTCCATGGGAGACCCAGTACTTC.

V is TRBV10-3 and J is TRBJ2-7, with TRBD2 matching 10 bases. V trimming: 5 bases; J trimming: 0 bases; junction bases outside the gene matches: 1. The germline gives CDR1 ENHRY, CDR2 SYGVKD. This CDR3 region has 14 residues. Here the CDR3 reads CAISPSGSSYEQYF. The CDR3 DNA reads TGTGCCATCAGTCCTAGCGGGAGCTCCTACGAGCAGTACTTC.

This sequence joins TRBV19 and TRBJ1-2; D possibly corresponds to TRBD1 (5 bases). This CDR3 is built from 13 residues. CDR1 is LNHDA and CDR2 is SQIVND in the germline V gene (reference sequence). Trimming took off 4 bases at V and 2 bases at J, with 8 bases between the two ends. The CDR3 coding sequence is TGTGCCAGTAGTACAGGGTTGAACTATGGCTACACCTTC. It is translated as CASSTGLNYGYTF.

V gene TRBV28 combines with J gene TRBJ1-1; 9 bases map to TRBD1. This CDR3 comprises 12 residues. The germline V gene has CDR1 MDHEN and CDR2 SYDVKM. The V segment lost 10 bases and the J segment 8 bases; nucleotides outside the gene matches: 8. CDR3 nucleotides: TGTGCCATTAATGTAGGACAGGGGGAAGCTTTCTTT. It encodes CAINVGQGEAFF.

This clone was seen a single time. The V call is TRBV2, the J call TRBJ1-1; tentative D call: TRBD1 (6 bases). Germline CDR1 SNHLY, CDR2 FYNNEI. This CDR3 comprises 16 residues. V dropped 6 bases and J dropped 0 bases, with 17 bases sitting between them. CDR3: CASSDTGHPLNTEAFF. The CDR3 DNA sequence: TGTGCCAGCAGCGACACGGGACACCCGCTGAACACTGAAGCTTTCTTT.

The rearrangement joins TRBV15 to TRBJ2-1; 8 bases are a match to TRBD1. Germline assignment: CDR1 LNHNV and CDR2 YYDKDF (reference sequence). This CDR3 has 15 amino acids. V dropped 2 bases and J dropped 5; count of bases not matched to a gene: 5. In DNA, the CDR3 is TGTGCCACCAGCAGACGAGGGACAGGTAACAATGAGCAGTTCTTC. Protein sequence: CATSRRGTGNNEQFF. The full variable domain, its missing parts supplied by reference TRBV15 and TRBJ2-1, is DAMVIQNPRYQVTQFGKPVTLSCSQTLNHNVMYWYQQKSSQAPKLLFHYYDKDFNNEADTPDNFQSRRPNTSFCFLDIRSPGLGDTAMYLCATSRRGTGNNEQFFGPGTRLTVL.

This chain joins TRBV5-1 and TRBJ2-3; 11 bases are shared with TRBD2. Per germline, CDR1 SGHRS and CDR2 YFSETQ. J gave up 6 bases and V 0 bases, and 6 bases lay outside the gene matches. The CDR3 totals 16 residues. CDR3 sequence reads: CASSLELAGVQDTQYF. DNA for the CDR3: TGCGCCAGCAGCTTGGAACTAGCGGGAGTCCAGGATACGCAGTATTTT.

The V call is TRBV4-1, the J call TRBJ1-4; 7 nucleotides align to TRBD1. Germline values: CDR1 MGHRA, CDR2 YSYEKL. CDR3 size: 15 residues. After removal of 2 bases from V and 8 bases from J, the junction contained 8 bases not matched to a gene. As DNA, the CDR3 is TGCGCCAGCAGCCAAACCAGGGGGTTTGGAGAAAAACTGTTTTTT. Its translation is CASSQTRGFGEKLFF.

This chain links TRBV7-9 with TRBJ1-1; no clear D. V shed 1 base and J shed 0 bases, with 6 bases lying between them. The CDR3 covers 14 residues. Looked up from germline, CDR1 is SEHNR and CDR2 is FQNEAQ (reference sequence). The CDR3 DNA follows: TGTGCCAGCAGCTTAGGTATACTGAACACTGAAGCTTTCTTT. This gives the protein CASSLGILNTEAFF.

The gene calls are TRBV7-2 and TRBJ2-7; 8 bases map to TRBD2. The germline CDR1 and CDR2 sequences are SGHTA and FQGNSA. The V segment lost 1 base and the J segment 6 bases; nucleotides outside the gene matches: 8. The CDR3 has 15 residues. This CDR3 is CASSLVGAGGSEQYF. CDR3 DNA: TGTGCCAGCAGCTTAGTAGGGGCGGGAGGCAGCGAGCAGTACTTC.

The gene calls are TRBV19 and TRBJ2-7; TRBD1 aligns across 7 bases. The ends lost 5 bases at V and 6 bases at J; junction bases unmatched: 16. This CDR3 region has 16 residues. In germline, CDR1 is LNHDA, CDR2 SQIVND (reference sequence). The CDR3 DNA is TGTGCCAGTAGTGCTCGACAGGGACACATGCTGTCCGAGCAGTACTTC. This sequence encodes CASSARQGHMLSEQYF.

The J gene is TRBJ2-7, the V gene TRBV7-8; 12 bases agree with TRBD2. V shed 2 bases and J 2 bases; nucleotides not matched to a gene: 16. CDR3 size: 20 residues. Germline V gene sequence: CDR1 SGHVS, CDR2 FQNEAQ. CDR3 sequence (DNA): TGTGCCAGCAGCTTACCCGCAGGGGGCAAGGGACTAGCGGGCACCTACGAGCAGTACTTC. This translates into CASSLPAGGKGLAGTYEQYF.

This chain connects TRBV30 to TRBJ2-3; D is perhaps TRBD2 (5 bases). CDR1 and CDR2 (germline): GTSNPN, SVGIG (reference sequence). V gave up 0 bases and J gave up 8 bases, with 12 bases separating them. The CDR3 is made up of 13 amino acids. The CDR3 protein is CAWSVLVGGTQYF. The CDR3 coding sequence is TGTGCCTGGAGTGTACTAGTGGGCGGTACGCAGTATTTT. Looking up the rest from reference TRBV30 and TRBJ2-3 gives the full variable domain: SQTIHQWPATLVQPVGSPLSLECTVEGTSNPNLYWYRQAAGRGLQLLFYSVGIGQISSEVPQNLSASRPQDRQFILSSKKLLLSDSGFYLCAWSVLVGGTQYFGPGTRLTVL.

The chain has TRBV11-3 and TRBJ1-2, with a weak D call TRBD1 (6 bases). There are 17 residues in the CDR3. In germline, CDR1 is SGHNT, CDR2 YENEEA. Trimming took off 4 bases at V and 3 bases at J, with 21 bases between the two ends. The CDR3 DNA reads TGTGCCAGCAGCTCCTCCTACCCCCTCGACAGGCACTATGGCTACACCTTC. Encoded protein: CASSSSYPLDRHYGYTF.

This clone was observed once. The chain combines TRBV6-5 with TRBJ2-3; TRBD1 aligns across 10 bases. Germline CDR1 reads MNHEY; CDR2 reads SVGAGI. Trimming took 5 bases from V and 5 from J; bases not matched to a gene: 4. This CDR3 region has 14 residues. The CDR3 DNA sequence: TGTGCCAGCAGTCAGGGACAGGGGAAAGATACGCAGTATTTT. Amino acids: CASSQGQGKDTQYF.

The V gene is TRBV19, the J gene TRBJ1-2; 10 bases are a match to TRBD1. The CDR3 has 13 amino acids. The germline CDR1 and CDR2 sequences are LNHDA and SQIVND (reference sequence). Losses at the gene ends were 7 bases for V and 6 bases for J; bases not matched to a gene: 5. The CDR3 is CASIGQGGDGYTF. The CDR3 coding sequence is TGTGCCAGTATAGGACAGGGGGGAGATGGCTACACCTTC.

J is TRBJ1-3 and V is TRBV27; no firm D call. CDR1 is MNHEY and CDR2 is SMNVEV in the germline V gene (reference sequence). CDR3 length equals 13 residues. V shed 7 bases and J shed 4 bases, with 11 bases lying between them. The CDR3 protein is CASIPSSGNTIYF. The CDR3 DNA is TGTGCCAGCATCCCCTCATCAGGAAACACCATATATTTT.

The CDR3 region is CATGPLMATRLDNYGYTF. The CDR3 DNA reads as TGTGCCACCGGGCCCCTTATGGCTACAAGACTTGACAACTATGGCTACACCTTC. This rearrangement joins TRBV27 to TRBJ1-2; D unresolved. V lost 10 bases, J lost 2 bases, and 29 bases lay in between. The germline gives CDR1 MNHEY, CDR2 SMNVEV (reference sequence). This CDR3 has 18 residues.

The rearrangement uses TRBV7-9 and TRBJ1-5; unclear D gene. V was trimmed by 3 bases and J by 5 bases, leaving 11 bases between them. Germline V gives CDR1 SEHNR, CDR2 FQNEAQ (reference sequence). This CDR3 comprises 14 residues. In DNA, the CDR3 is TGTGCCAGCAGCTTCGAGCAGGCTCATCAGCCCCAGCATTTT. This gives the protein CASSFEQAHQPQHF.

The rearrangement links TRBV29-1 to TRBJ1-3; 9 nucleotides align to TRBD1. The germline CDR1 and CDR2 sequences are SQVTM and ANQGSEA. The ends lost 4 bases at V and 0 bases at J; junction bases unmatched: 1. This CDR3 has 14 amino acids. This CDR3 is CSVGQGVSGNTIYF. In DNA form, the CDR3 reads TGCAGCGTTGGACAGGGGGTCTCTGGAAACACCATATATTTT. Based on the CDR3 plus reference TRBV29-1 and TRBJ1-3, the full variable domain is SAVISQKPSRDICQRGTSLTIQCQVDSQVTMMFWYRQQPGQSLTLIATANQGSEATYESGFVIDKFPISRPNLTFSTLTVSNMSPEDSSIYLCSVGQGVSGNTIYFGEGSWLTVV.

This clone was found once. The V gene is TRBV28, the J gene TRBJ2-7, with TRBD1 identical over 10 bases. Trimming cost V 6 bases and J 5 bases; bases outside gene matches: 7. The CDR3 length is 14 residues. CDR1 and CDR2 (germline): MDHEN, SYDVKM. CDR3 sequence: CASSQGQGYHEQYF. The CDR3 coding sequence is TGTGCCAGCAGCCAGGGACAGGGGTACCACGAGCAGTACTTC.

The chain joins TRBV5-1 to TRBJ2-3; TRBD2 matches 11 bases. CDR1 and CDR2 (germline): SGHRS, YFSETQ. The CDR3 length is 15 residues. Trimming at V came to 4 bases and at J to 6 bases, leaving 7 bases not matched to a gene. CDR3 amino acids: CASSRLAGGQDTQYF. In DNA form, the CDR3 reads TGCGCCAGCAGCCGGTTAGCGGGAGGGCAGGATACGCAGTATTTT.

The chain carries TRBV7-9 and TRBJ1-1, with D perhaps TRBD1 (5 bases). The CDR3 contains 13 residues. V gave up 7 bases and J gave up 1 base, with 10 bases separating them. CDR1 SEHNR and CDR2 FQNEAQ come from the germline V gene (reference sequence). CDR3 loop: CASTKQENTEAFF. The CDR3 nucleotides are TGTGCCAGCACGAAACAGGAGAACACTGAAGCTTTCTTT.

This chain connects TRBV28 to TRBJ2-7; TRBD2 agrees at 10 bases. Germline CDR1 reads MDHEN; CDR2 reads SYDVKM. The CDR3 runs 16 residues. V lost 3 bases, J lost 0 bases, and 5 bases stayed unmatched. The CDR3: CASSLEAGGSSYEQYF. The CDR3 DNA reads TGTGCCAGCAGTTTGGAAGCGGGAGGGAGCTCCTACGAGCAGTACTTC.

The V call is TRBV7-6, the J call TRBJ2-3; weak D call: TRBD1 (6 bases). Germline V gene data show CDR1 as SGHVS and CDR2 as FNYEAQ. The CDR3 contains 15 residues. V shed 5 bases and J shed 2 bases, with 14 bases lying between them. The DNA of the CDR3 is TGTGCCAGCAGCCTACCGACAGGAAACACAGATACGCAGTATTTT. This encodes CASSLPTGNTDTQYF.